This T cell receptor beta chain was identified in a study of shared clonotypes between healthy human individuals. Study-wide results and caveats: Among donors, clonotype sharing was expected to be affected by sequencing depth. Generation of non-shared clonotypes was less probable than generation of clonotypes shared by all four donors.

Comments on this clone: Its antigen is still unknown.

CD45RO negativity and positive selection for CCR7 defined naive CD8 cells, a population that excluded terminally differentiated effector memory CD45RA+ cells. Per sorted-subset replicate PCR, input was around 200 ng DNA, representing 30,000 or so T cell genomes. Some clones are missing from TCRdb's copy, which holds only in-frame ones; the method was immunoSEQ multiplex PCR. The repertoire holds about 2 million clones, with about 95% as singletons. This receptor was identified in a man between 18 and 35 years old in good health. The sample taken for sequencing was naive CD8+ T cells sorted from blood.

CDR3 in amino acids: CASSSDGGNQPQHF. CDR3 nucleotides: TGTGCCAGCAGCTCGGACGGTGGCAATCAGCCCCAGCATTTT. The V gene is TRBV5-6, the J gene TRBJ1-5; D is unclear. CDR1 SGHDT and CDR2 YYEEEE come from the germline V gene. This CDR3 spans 14 amino acids. Trimming shortened V by 3 bases and J by 2 bases, and 9 bases separated the two germline ends.